The 22 T cell receptor beta chains reported below all come from one sample, sequenced in a study of CD8+CD57+ T cells in acquired aplastic anemia. Patients chosen for sequencing had shown CD8+CD57+ cell expansion by flow cytometry. Using genomic DNA as the template, TCR beta VDJ and CDR3 profiling was carried out. TCRdb independently ran MiXCR on the reads; one entry per CDR3 protein. The sample includes about 240,000 distinct CDR3 sequences, around half seen only once; the top ten take under 9%. Sequencing input: sorted CD4+, CD8+, or CD8+CD57+ T cells (not recorded which) from PBMCs. The receptors shown here come from a human donor with aplastic anemia.

The V gene is TRBV6-5, the J gene TRBJ2-2; TRBD1 agrees at 10 bases. Per the germline V gene, CDR1 is MNHEY and CDR2 is SVGAGI. The CDR3 length is 14 residues. The ends lost 6 bases at V and 8 bases at J; junction bases unmatched: 6. The CDR3 nucleotides are TGTGCCAGCAGCCACGGACAGGGGGGGGGGGAGCTGTTTTTT. Encoded protein: CASSHGQGGGELFF.

The CDR3 protein is CSARPKSSSGNTIYF. CDR3 nucleotide sequence: TGCAGTGCCAGACCCAAATCAAGTTCTGGAAACACCATATATTTT. V is TRBV20-1 and J is TRBJ1-3; D remains unclear. CDR3 length: 15 amino acids. CDR1 and CDR2 from the germline V gene are DFQATT and SNEGSKA (reference sequence). The V and J ends lost 6 bases and 1 base respectively, with 16 bases between them.

This rearrangement joins TRBV15 to TRBJ2-3; 7 nucleotides line up with TRBD1. Trimming removed 2 bases from V and 6 bases from J; junction bases left unmatched: 5. Per germline, CDR1 LNHNV and CDR2 YYDKDF (reference sequence). This CDR3 comprises 14 residues. CDR3 in DNA: TGTGCCACCAGCAGACCAGCACAGGGGGATACGCAGTATTTT. Translated: CATSRPAQGDTQYF.

In its sample, this clonotype was seen many times. The chain recombines TRBV24-1 with TRBJ1-1; perhaps TRBD1 as D (5 bases). The germline V gene encodes CDR1 KGHDR and CDR2 SFDVKD. V lost 4 bases, J lost 4 bases, and 9 bases lay in between. CDR3 size: 13 residues. The DNA of the CDR3 is TGTGCCACCAGTGACGCCAGGGTCACTGAAGCTTTCTTT. Translating gives CATSDARVTEAFF.

Many counts were recorded for this clonotype. The chain employs TRBV9 and TRBJ2-3; no definite D call. This CDR3 contains 11 residues. The V and J ends lost 3 bases and 6 bases respectively, with 5 bases between them. Germline CDR1 reads SGDLS; CDR2 reads YYNGEE. This chain's CDR3 is CASSGLDTQYF. As DNA, the CDR3 is TGTGCCAGCAGCGGTTTGGATACGCAGTATTTT.

About this clonotype: As the CDR3 is not closed by the conserved phenylalanine or tryptophan, this likely results from a read error. The DNA is omitted, as the CDR3 cannot be located on it reliably, and the CDR3 follows TCRdb's listing. V gene TRBV6-4 combines with J gene TRBJ1-5; TRBD1 reflects the table's D call only, with no check against the DNA. The CDR3 length is 8 residues, termini included. In germline, CDR1 is MRHNA, CDR2 SNTAGT. The CDR3 sequence: CASSDSGG.

The chain uses TRBV2 and TRBJ2-2, with 7 positions matching TRBD1. The ends lost 6 bases at V and 4 bases at J; junction bases unmatched: 17. The CDR3 extends over 18 amino acids. CDR1 and CDR2 from the germline V gene are SNHLY and FYNNEI. CDR3 in amino acids: CASSLQSTGKLFTGELFF. The CDR3 DNA follows: TGTGCCAGCAGCCTGCAGTCGACAGGGAAACTATTCACCGGGGAGCTGTTTTTT.

This clonotype was seen at least ten times. The chain has TRBV3-1 and TRBJ2-7, with TRBD2 matching 9 bases. This CDR3 has 15 amino acids. Per germline, CDR1 LGHDT and CDR2 YNNKEL (reference sequence). Trimming at V came to 2 bases and at J to 4 bases, leaving 6 bases not matched to a gene. CDR3 coding DNA: TGTGCCAGCAGCCAACGCGGGAGGGCCTGGTACGAGCAGTACTTC. Encoded protein: CASSQRGRAWYEQYF.

This clonotype was recorded many times. The rearrangement links TRBV7-9 to TRBJ1-5, with 9 positions matching TRBD1. This CDR3 is built from 14 residues. CDR1 and CDR2 (germline): SEHNR, FQNEAQ (reference sequence). The J segment lost 6 bases and the V segment lost 4 bases, leaving 4 bases of the junction unmatched. CDR3 DNA: TGTGCCAGCAGCTCCGGGACAGGGCTTCAGCCCCAGCATTTT. As protein: CASSSGTGLQPQHF.

This clonotype has at least ten counts. The chain employs TRBV7-8 and TRBJ1-2; 8 nucleotides match TRBD1. The J segment lost 6 bases and the V segment lost 1 base, leaving 10 bases of the junction unmatched. CDR3 length equals 16 residues. Germline CDR1 and CDR2: SGHVS and FQNEAQ. The chain's CDR3 is CASSLGQGSLINGYTF. The CDR3 nucleotides are TGTGCCAGCAGCTTAGGACAGGGGTCCCTAATCAATGGCTACACCTTC.

This clonotype was seen at least ten times. J is TRBJ2-7 and V is TRBV10-3; D possibly matches TRBD1 or TRBD2 (6 bases each). This CDR3 is 11 amino acids long. With 9 bases removed from V and 7 bases from J, the gap between germline ends came to 13 bases. Germline V gives CDR1 ENHRY, CDR2 SYGVKD. The CDR3 bases are TGTGCCATATTATCGGGGGCTGAGCAGTACTTC. Its protein product is CAILSGAEQYF.

The V and J genes are TRBV20-1 and TRBJ1-2; unclear D gene. The CDR3 sequence is 13 residues long. V dropped 6 bases and J dropped 6 bases, with 17 bases sitting between them. Per the germline V gene, CDR1 is DFQATT and CDR2 is SNEGSKA (reference sequence). CDR3 nucleotide sequence: TGCAGTGCCATAGAATTAGGGCCGGATGGCTACACCTTC. As protein: CSAIELGPDGYTF.

The V gene is TRBV29-1, the J gene TRBJ2-3, with 7 bases that match TRBD2. The CDR3 has 17 residues. The J segment lost 3 bases and the V segment lost 1 base, leaving 13 bases of the junction unmatched. The germline V gene encodes CDR1 SQVTM and CDR2 ANQGSEA. CDR3: CSVEGDSGRGSTDTQYF. The DNA for the CDR3 is TGCAGCGTTGAAGGGGATAGCGGGCGGGGAAGTACAGATACGCAGTATTTT.

About this clonotype: With a much larger clone just one base away, this may be a read error. The CDR3 loop reads CAGKAGGNEQFF. CDR3 DNA: TGTGCCGGCAAGGCGGGGGGCAATGAGCAGTTCTTC. The V gene is TRBV6-5, the J gene TRBJ2-1, with TRBD2 matching over 8 bases. The CDR3 runs to 12 residues. The junction had 6 bases not matched to a gene; V was cut back by 11 bases and J by 6 bases. Per germline, CDR1 MNHEY and CDR2 SVGAGI.

The sample holds a few counts of this clonotype. The V gene is TRBV7-8, the J gene TRBJ2-7; 7 bases align to TRBD2. Germline loops: CDR1 SGHVS, CDR2 FQNEAQ. CDR3 size: 15 residues. Unmatched junction bases numbered 14, after V lost 6 bases and J lost 6 bases. This CDR3 reads CASRAGVGTSSEQYF. The CDR3 nucleotides read TGTGCCAGCAGGGCGGGGGTGGGAACCTCTAGCGAGCAGTACTTC.

This clonotype was recorded a few times. The chain's CDR3 is CASSEGGGPLTDTQYF. Here the CDR3 DNA reads TGTGCCAGCAGTGAGGGCGGGGGGCCACTCACAGATACGCAGTATTTT. This chain joins TRBV7-9 and TRBJ2-3; the match to TRBD2 covers 8 bases. The CDR3 totals 16 residues. V lost 6 bases, J lost 2 bases, and 10 bases stayed unmatched. CDR1 and CDR2 from the germline V gene are SEHNR and FQNEAQ (reference sequence).

The chain joins TRBV10-2 to TRBJ2-5; D possibly corresponds to TRBD2 (6 bases). Germline V gene sequence: CDR1 WSHSY, CDR2 SAAADI. Trimming took off 11 bases at V and 3 bases at J, with 25 bases between the two ends. The CDR3 runs 16 residues. The CDR3 DNA reads TGCGCCGCGGGAAAGGACGGCGCGGGGAACAAAGAGACCCAGTACTTC. Protein: CAAGKDGAGNKETQYF.

This clonotype occurred once. The chain has TRBV7-3 and TRBJ1-2, with D tentatively TRBD1 (5 bases). The germline V gene has CDR1 SGHTA and CDR2 FQGTGA. V lost 5 bases, J lost 4 bases, and 20 bases lay in between. CDR3 length: 16 amino acids. CDR3 bases: TGTGCCAGCAGCAAAGGGGCGGGAACGGATTTCTATGGCTACACCTTC. Protein: CASSKGAGTDFYGYTF. Together with reference TRBV7-3 and TRBJ1-2, the CDR3 gives the full variable domain: GAGVSQTPSNKVTEKGKYVELRCDPISGHTALYWYRQSLGQGPEFLIYFQGTGAADDSGLPNDRFFAVRPEGSVSTLKIQRTERGDSAVYLCASSKGAGTDFYGYTFGSGTRLTVV.

The gene calls are TRBV5-1 and TRBJ1-2, with 7 bases matching TRBD1. The CDR3 sequence is 16 residues long. From germline, CDR1 is SGHRS and CDR2 YFSETQ. With 3 bases clipped from V and 4 bases from J, the junction kept 12 bases outside the gene matches. This chain's CDR3 is CASSSTGVGWGYGYTF. CDR3 DNA: TGCGCCAGCAGCTCCACAGGGGTGGGATGGGGCTATGGCTACACCTTC.

The chain carries TRBV24-1 and TRBJ2-5; the D is unclear. Germline V lookup: CDR1 KGHDR, CDR2 SFDVKD. This CDR3 comprises 13 residues. Trimming cost V 7 bases and J 5 bases, with 13 bases left between them. The CDR3 region is CATSLGSWETQYF. CDR3 in DNA: TGTGCCACCAGCCTTGGGTCATGGGAGACCCAGTACTTC.

This clonotype came up many times. The chain carries TRBV5-1 and TRBJ1-1, with TRBD1 matching over 7 bases. Per the germline V gene, CDR1 is SGHRS and CDR2 is YFSETQ. J gave up 3 bases and V 3 bases, and 20 bases lay outside the gene matches. There are 19 residues in the CDR3. CDR3 sequence: CASSSLQGSTNHFDTEAFF. CDR3 bases: TGCGCCAGCAGCTCGTTACAGGGGAGTACTAACCACTTTGACACTGAAGCTTTCTTT.

The sample holds many counts of this clonotype. J is TRBJ1-6 and V is TRBV15, with D tentatively TRBD1 (5 bases). The CDR3 loop spans 15 amino acids. Trimming took off 1 base at V and 7 bases at J, with 11 bases between the two ends. Germline V CDR1 and CDR2: LNHNV, YYDKDF (reference sequence). CDR3 sequence reads: CATSRVGGGNSPLHF. In DNA, the CDR3 is TGTGCCACCAGCAGAGTTGGGGGGGGGAATTCACCCCTCCACTTT.